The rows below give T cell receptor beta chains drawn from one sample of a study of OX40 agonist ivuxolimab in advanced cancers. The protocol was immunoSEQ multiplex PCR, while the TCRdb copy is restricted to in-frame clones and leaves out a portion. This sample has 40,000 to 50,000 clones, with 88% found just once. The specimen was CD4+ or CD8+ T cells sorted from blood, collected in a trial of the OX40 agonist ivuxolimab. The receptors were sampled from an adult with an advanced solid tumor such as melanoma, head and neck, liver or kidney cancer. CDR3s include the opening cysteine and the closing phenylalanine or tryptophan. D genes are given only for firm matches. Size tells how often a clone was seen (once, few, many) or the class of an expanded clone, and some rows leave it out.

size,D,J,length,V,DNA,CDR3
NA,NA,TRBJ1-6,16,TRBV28,TGTGCCAGCAGTTTAGATCCGGGACATCGTAATTCACCCCTCCACTTT,CASSLDPGHRNSPLHF
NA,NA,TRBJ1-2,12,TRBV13,TGTGCCAGCAGCTCACAGGGTTATGGCTACACCTTC,CASSSQGYGYTF
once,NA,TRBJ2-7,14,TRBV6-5,TGTGCCAGCAGTTATTTAGGGGCGGCCTACGAGCAGTACTTC,CASSYLGAAYEQYF
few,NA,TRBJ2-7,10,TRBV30,TGTGCCTGGAGTGTCGGTGAGCAGTACTTC,CAWSVGEQYF
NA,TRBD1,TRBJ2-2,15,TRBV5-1,TGCGCCAGCAGCTTGGAACAGGGGGGCACCGGGGAGCTGTTTTTT,CASSLEQGGTGELFF
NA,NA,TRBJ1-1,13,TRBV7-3,TGTGCCAGCAGCTTATTAGAGGACACTGAAGCTTTCTTT,CASSLLEDTEAFF
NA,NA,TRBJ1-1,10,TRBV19,TGTGCCAGTAGGGGCACTGAAGCTTTCTTT,CASRGTEAFF
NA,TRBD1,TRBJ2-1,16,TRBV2,TGTGCCAGCAGTGAAAGGGCGACAGGGTGGTTCGATGAGCAGTTCTTC,CASSERATGWFDEQFF
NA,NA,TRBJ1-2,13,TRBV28,TGTGCCAGCAGTTCAGTGGGGGCTTATGGCTACACCTTC,CASSSVGAYGYTF
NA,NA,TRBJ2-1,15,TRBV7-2,TGTGCCAGCTGCTTGGCGGCCAGCTCCTACAATGAGCAGTTCTTC,CASCLAASSYNEQFF
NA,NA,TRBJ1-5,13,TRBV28,TGTGCCAGCAGTGCTCAGGGTTATCAGCCCCAGCATTTT,CASSAQGYQPQHF
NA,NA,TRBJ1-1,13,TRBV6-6,TGTGCCAGCACCACTTGGGGGGGCACTGAAGCTTTCTTT,CASTTWGGTEAFF
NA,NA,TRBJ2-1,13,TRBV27,TGTGCCAGCAGTTTATCCTCTTCCAATGAGCAGTTCTTC,CASSLSSSNEQFF
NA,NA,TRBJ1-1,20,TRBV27,TGTGCCAGCAGTAAACGTTATGCCGGGCCGGGACCCCTAAAGGTCACTGAAGCTTTCTTT,CASSKRYAGPGPLKVTEAFF
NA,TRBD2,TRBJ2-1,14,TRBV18,TGTGCCAGCTCACCAAGCGGGGGCTACAATGAGCAGTTCTTC,CASSPSGGYNEQFF
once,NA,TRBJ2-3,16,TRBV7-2,TGTGCCAGCAGCTTCATCCGGGACTTCGCGACGGATACGCAGTATTTT,CASSFIRDFATDTQYF
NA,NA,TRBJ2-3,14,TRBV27,TGTGCCAGCAGTTGGGGGGCAGGCGCAGATACGCAGTATTTT,CASSWGAGADTQYF
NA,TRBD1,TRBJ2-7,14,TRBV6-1,TGTGCCAGCAGATCCGGGACAGGGATTTACGAGCAGTACTTC,CASRSGTGIYEQYF
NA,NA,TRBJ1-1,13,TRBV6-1,TGTGCCAGCTCCCCAGCGGGTTACACTGAAGCTTTCTTT,CASSPAGYTEAFF
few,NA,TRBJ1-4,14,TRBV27,TGTGCCAGCGCCCGTACTGCAACTAATGAAAAACTGTTTTTT,CASARTATNEKLFF
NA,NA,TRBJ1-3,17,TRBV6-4,TGTGCCAGCACCCACATTGGGGACGAGATGGGCGGAAACACCATATATTTT,CASTHIGDEMGGNTIYF
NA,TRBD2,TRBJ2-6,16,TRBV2,TGTGCCAGCAGTGCAGGGAGGGGCTCTGGGGCCAACGTCCTGACTTTC,CASSAGRGSGANVLTF
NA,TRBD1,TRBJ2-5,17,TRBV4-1,TGCGCCAGCAGCCAGCGCGGACAGGGTCCTTACCAAGAGACCCAGTACTTC,CASSQRGQGPYQETQYF
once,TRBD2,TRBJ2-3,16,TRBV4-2,TGTGCCAGCAGCCGGACTAGCGGGAGTGGGGCAGATACGCAGTATTTT,CASSRTSGSGADTQYF